One sample yielded the 18 T cell receptor beta chains listed below, sequenced in a study of shared clonotypes between healthy human individuals. TCRdb's copy holds only in-frame clones and misses some; the assay was immunoSEQ multiplex PCR. The sample shows some 1.5 million clones, around 98% of them seen only once. Sequenced material: naive CD4+ T cells sorted from blood. Documented subset: CD45RA+ positively selected. The origin of the receptors is a man aged 25 to 45 in good health.

CDR3 sequence reads: CSVEDPGRTNTDTQYF. CDR3 nucleotides: TGCAGCGTTGAAGATCCCGGGAGGACGAACACAGATACGCAGTATTTT. This chain connects TRBV29-1 to TRBJ2-3; 7 positions match TRBD2. After removal of 0 bases from V and 2 bases from J, the junction contained 8 bases not matched to a gene. The CDR3 spans 16 residues. Germline loops: CDR1 SQVTM, CDR2 ANQGSEA.

This rearrangement joins TRBV9 to TRBJ1-4; TRBD1 is a possible D gene (6 bases). Germline V gives CDR1 SGDLS, CDR2 YYNGEE. The CDR3 is 16 amino acids. V lost 0 bases and J 10 bases, leaving 19 bases between the germline ends. The CDR3, as DNA: TGTGCCAGCAGCGTAGGGCCCCTCGCAGGGGAGGGAAAACTGTTTTTT. This sequence encodes CASSVGPLAGEGKLFF.

The rearrangement joins TRBV4-1 to TRBJ2-7; 14 positions agree with TRBD2. CDR1 and CDR2 (germline): MGHRA, YSYEKL. V was clipped by 2 bases and J by 3 bases; unmatched bases: 6. The CDR3 contains 17 residues. Here the CDR3 DNA reads TGCGCCAGCAGCCAACCGACTAGCGGGAGGGCCCTCTACGAGCAGTACTTC. Translated, it gives CASSQPTSGRALYEQYF.

CDR3: CASSPLAELTDTQYF. CDR3 in DNA: TGCGCCAGCAGCCCTCTAGCGGAACTCACAGATACGCAGTATTTT. The chain couples TRBV5-1 to TRBJ2-3; TRBD2 aligns across 7 bases. The junction had 7 bases not matched to a gene; V was cut back by 4 bases and J by 2 bases. The germline V gene encodes CDR1 SGHRS and CDR2 YFSETQ. The CDR3 extends over 15 amino acids. Combining the CDR3 with reference TRBV5-1 and TRBJ2-3 gives the whole variable domain KAGVTQTPRYLIKTRGQQVTLSCSPISGHRSVSWYQQTPGQGLQFLFEYFSETQRNKGNFPGRFSGRQFSNSRSEMNVSTLELGDSALYLCASSPLAELTDTQYFGPGTRLTVL.

This rearrangement joins TRBV29-1 to TRBJ2-3; 7 positions match TRBD2. The J segment lost 2 bases and the V segment lost 4 bases, leaving 9 bases of the junction unmatched. The germline V gene encodes CDR1 SQVTM and CDR2 ANQGSEA. The CDR3 is made up of 15 amino acids. CDR3 DNA sequence: TGCAGCGTTGTCGGGGGGACTCCGTCCACAGATACGCAGTATTTT. Its protein is CSVVGGTPSTDTQYF.

This clone was detected only once. The rearrangement joins TRBV27 to TRBJ1-1, with 11 bases matching TRBD1. Germline V gives CDR1 MNHEY, CDR2 SMNVEV (reference sequence). After removal of 5 bases from V and 5 bases from J, the junction contained 4 bases not matched to a gene. The CDR3 loop spans 14 amino acids. CDR3 DNA: TGTGCCAGCAGTCTGGACAGGGGGCGGACTGAAGCTTTCTTT. It specifies CASSLDRGRTEAFF.

The chain couples TRBV5-1 to TRBJ2-3; weak D call: TRBD2 (6 bases). The CDR3 contains 15 residues. CDR1 is SGHRS and CDR2 is YFSETQ in the germline V gene. V was shortened by 0 bases and J by 2 bases, with 10 bases between the two germline ends. In nucleotides, the CDR3 is TGCGCCAGCAGCTTGGAGGCTAGCGACACAGATACGCAGTATTTT. This encodes CASSLEASDTDTQYF.

This chain joins TRBV18 and TRBJ2-4; 11 bases line up with TRBD1. This CDR3 contains 16 residues. V shed 5 bases and J 2 bases; nucleotides not matched to a gene: 5. CDR1 and CDR2 from the germline V gene are KGHSH and LQKENI. CDR3 sequence reads: CASSRTGGATKNIQYF. The CDR3, as DNA: TGTGCCAGCTCAAGGACAGGGGGCGCGACCAAAAACATTCAGTACTTC. Supplemented by reference TRBV18 and TRBJ2-4, the full variable domain reads NAGVMQNPRHLVRRRGQEARLRCSPMKGHSHVYWYRQLPEEGLKFMVYLQKENIIDESGMPKERFSAEFPKEGPSILRIQQVVRGDSAAYFCASSRTGGATKNIQYFGAGTRLSVL.

The rearrangement joins TRBV27 to TRBJ2-3; TRBD2 matches 9 bases. The trim removed 7 bases at V and 5 bases at J, leaving 10 bases unmatched. Per the germline V gene, CDR1 is MNHEY and CDR2 is SMNVEV (reference sequence). This CDR3 region has 15 residues. CDR3 in amino acids: CASMVVAGDIDTQYF. The CDR3 DNA sequence: TGTGCCAGCATGGTGGTAGCGGGAGATATAGATACGCAGTATTTT.

This chain links TRBV20-1 with TRBJ2-1; no firm D call. Per the germline V gene, CDR1 is DFQATT and CDR2 is SNEGSKA (reference sequence). The CDR3 loop spans 10 amino acids. Between the trimmed V and J ends, which lost 4 bases and 5 bases, there was a span of 3 bases. CDR3 sequence: CSATNNEQFF. The CDR3 region has the DNA TGCAGTGCTACGAACAATGAGCAGTTCTTC.

This clone was observed a single time. This chain uses TRBV9 with TRBJ2-7; TRBD1 matches at 7 bases. CDR1 is SGDLS and CDR2 is YYNGEE in the germline V gene. After removal of 4 bases from V and 6 bases from J, the junction contained 19 bases not matched to a gene. This CDR3 comprises 17 residues. CDR3 region: CASSKRLTGLLTGEQYF. As DNA, the CDR3 is TGTGCCAGCAGCAAACGACTGACAGGGCTCTTGACCGGCGAGCAGTACTTC.

V is TRBV28 and J is TRBJ1-5, with 7 positions matching TRBD1. The V segment lost 4 bases and the J segment 5 bases; nucleotides outside the gene matches: 11. Germline assignment: CDR1 MDHEN and CDR2 SYDVKM. The CDR3 is 16 residues long. CDR3 sequence reads: CASSSARQGSYQPQHF. The CDR3 DNA is TGTGCCAGCAGTTCCGCAAGACAGGGATCATATCAGCCCCAGCATTTT.

As DNA, the CDR3 is TGCGCCAGCAGCTCTGGCCCTTACGAGCAGTACTTC. Translated: CASSSGPYEQYF. The V gene is TRBV5-1, the J gene TRBJ2-7; D gene uncertain. CDR3 length equals 12 residues. V lost 3 bases, J lost 4 bases, and 8 bases lay in between. From germline, CDR1 is SGHRS and CDR2 YFSETQ.

The rearrangement joins TRBV9 to TRBJ1-1; D is undetermined. The V gene's germline CDR1 is SGDLS and CDR2 YYNGEE. The CDR3 loop spans 15 amino acids. The V and J ends lost 2 bases and 1 base respectively, with 12 bases between them. Written as DNA, the CDR3 is TGTGCCAGCAGCGTGCTGGGTCGAGGGAACACTGAAGCTTTCTTT. It is translated as CASSVLGRGNTEAFF.

The chain carries TRBV2 and TRBJ1-2; D unclear. The germline V and J ends were trimmed by 5 bases and 1 base, with 11 bases remaining between them. Germline V CDR1 and CDR2: SNHLY, FYNNEI. CDR3 size: 14 residues. The CDR3 here is CASSPRQSNYGYTF. CDR3 nucleotides: TGTGCCAGCAGTCCGCGTCAGAGTAACTATGGCTACACCTTC.

The V call is TRBV2, the J call TRBJ1-1; D remains unclear. The V gene's germline CDR1 is SNHLY and CDR2 FYNNEI. The CDR3 loop spans 12 amino acids. V was trimmed by 7 bases and J by 7 bases, leaving 13 bases between them. The CDR3 reads CASIRNWGEAFF. DNA for the CDR3: TGTGCCAGCATCAGAAACTGGGGTGAAGCTTTCTTT. Full variable domain (missing parts from reference TRBV2 and TRBJ1-1): EPEVTQTPSHQVTQMGQEVILRCVPISNHLYFYWYRQILGQKVEFLVSFYNNEISEKSEIFDDQFSVERPDGSNFTLKIRSTKLEDSAMYFCASIRNWGEAFFGQGTRLTVV.

This chain connects TRBV27 to TRBJ2-7, with 7 bases identical to TRBD2. Germline trimming cut 0 bases from V and 6 bases from J; bases unmatched to any gene: 2. The CDR3 covers 13 residues. Germline V CDR1 and CDR2: MNHEY, SMNVEV (reference sequence). The CDR3: CASSLSRTSEQYF. CDR3 nucleotides: TGTGCCAGCAGTTTATCCCGGACTAGCGAGCAGTACTTC.

The chain employs TRBV4-2 and TRBJ2-1; TRBD2 might be the D (5 bases). The CDR3 has 14 residues. The V gene's germline CDR1 is LGHNA and CDR2 YNFKEQ. V shed 4 bases and J shed 7 bases, with 14 bases lying between them. As DNA, the CDR3 is TGTGCCAGCAGCCTCGGATGGTCGGGGAATGAGCAGTTCTTC. The encoded protein is CASSLGWSGNEQFF.